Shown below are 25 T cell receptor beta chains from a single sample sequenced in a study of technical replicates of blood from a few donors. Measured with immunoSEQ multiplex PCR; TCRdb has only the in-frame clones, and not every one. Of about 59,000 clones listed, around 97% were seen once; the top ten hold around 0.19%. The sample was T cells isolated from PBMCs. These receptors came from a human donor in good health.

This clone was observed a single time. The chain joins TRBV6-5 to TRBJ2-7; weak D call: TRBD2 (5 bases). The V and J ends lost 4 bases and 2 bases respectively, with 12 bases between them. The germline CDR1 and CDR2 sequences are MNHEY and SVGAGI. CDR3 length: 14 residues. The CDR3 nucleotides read TGTGCCAGCAGTTTGGACTGGGTTGCCTACGAGCAGTACTTC. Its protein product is CASSLDWVAYEQYF.

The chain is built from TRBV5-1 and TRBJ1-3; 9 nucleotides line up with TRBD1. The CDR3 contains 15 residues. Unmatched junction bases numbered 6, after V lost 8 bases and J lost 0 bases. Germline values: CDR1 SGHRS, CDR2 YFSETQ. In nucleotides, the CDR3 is TGCGCCAGTAGACAGGGGGTCTCCTCTGGAAACACCATATATTTT. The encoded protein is CASRQGVSSGNTIYF.

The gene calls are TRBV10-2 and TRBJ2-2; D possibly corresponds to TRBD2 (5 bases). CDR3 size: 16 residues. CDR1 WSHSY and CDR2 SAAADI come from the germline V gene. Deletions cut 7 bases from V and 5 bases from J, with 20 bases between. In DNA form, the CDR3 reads TGCGCCAGCACCCAGAGAGGGAATCGGGGAACCGGGGAGCTGTTTTTT. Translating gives CASTQRGNRGTGELFF.

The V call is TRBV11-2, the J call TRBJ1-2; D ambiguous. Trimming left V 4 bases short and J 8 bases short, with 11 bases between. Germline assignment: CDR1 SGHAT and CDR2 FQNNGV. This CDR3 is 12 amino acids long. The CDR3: CASSSEGLGYTF. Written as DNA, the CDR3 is TGTGCCAGCAGCTCCGAGGGTCTCGGCTACACCTTC.

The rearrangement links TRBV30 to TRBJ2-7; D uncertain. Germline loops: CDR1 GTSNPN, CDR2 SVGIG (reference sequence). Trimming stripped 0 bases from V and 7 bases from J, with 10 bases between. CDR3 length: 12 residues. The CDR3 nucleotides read TGTGCCTGGAGTGTACTCCGTCCAGAGCAGTACTTC. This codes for CAWSVLRPEQYF.

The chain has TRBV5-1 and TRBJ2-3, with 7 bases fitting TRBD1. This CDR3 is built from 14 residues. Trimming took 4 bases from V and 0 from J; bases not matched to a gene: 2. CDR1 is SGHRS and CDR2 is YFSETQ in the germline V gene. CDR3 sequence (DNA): TGCGCCAGCAGCCGGGACAGAAGCACAGATACGCAGTATTTT. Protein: CASSRDRSTDTQYF.

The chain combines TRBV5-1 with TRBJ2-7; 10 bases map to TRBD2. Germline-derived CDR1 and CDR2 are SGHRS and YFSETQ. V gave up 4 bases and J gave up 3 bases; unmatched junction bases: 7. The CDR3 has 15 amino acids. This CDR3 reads CASSVSGGASYEQYF. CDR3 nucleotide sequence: TGCGCCAGCAGCGTAAGCGGGGGGGCCAGCTACGAGCAGTACTTC. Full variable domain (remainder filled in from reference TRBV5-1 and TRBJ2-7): KAGVTQTPRYLIKTRGQQVTLSCSPISGHRSVSWYQQTPGQGLQFLFEYFSETQRNKGNFPGRFSGRQFSNSRSEMNVSTLELGDSALYLCASSVSGGASYEQYFGPGTRLTVT.

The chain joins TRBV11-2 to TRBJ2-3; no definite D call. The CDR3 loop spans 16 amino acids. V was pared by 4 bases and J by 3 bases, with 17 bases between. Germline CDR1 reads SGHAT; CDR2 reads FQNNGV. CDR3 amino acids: CASSSGSLWATDTQYF. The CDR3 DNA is TGTGCCAGCAGCTCAGGATCCCTGTGGGCGACAGATACGCAGTATTTT.

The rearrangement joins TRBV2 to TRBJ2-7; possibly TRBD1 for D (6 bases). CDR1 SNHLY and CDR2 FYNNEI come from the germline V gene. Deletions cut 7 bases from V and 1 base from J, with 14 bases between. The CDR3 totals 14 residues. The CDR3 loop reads CASNLDRSSYEQYF. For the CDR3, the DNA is TGTGCCAGCAACTTAGACAGGTCTTCCTACGAGCAGTACTTC.

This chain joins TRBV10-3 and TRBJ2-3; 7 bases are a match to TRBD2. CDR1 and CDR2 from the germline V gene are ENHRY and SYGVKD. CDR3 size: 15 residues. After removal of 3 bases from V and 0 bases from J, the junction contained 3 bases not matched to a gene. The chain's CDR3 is CAISDQRGSTDTQYF. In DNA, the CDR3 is TGTGCCATCAGTGACCAGCGGGGCAGCACAGATACGCAGTATTTT.

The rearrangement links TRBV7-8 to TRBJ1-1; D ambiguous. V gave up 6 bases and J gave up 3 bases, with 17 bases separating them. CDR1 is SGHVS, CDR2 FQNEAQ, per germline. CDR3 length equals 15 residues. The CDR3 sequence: CASRLTVADHTEAFF. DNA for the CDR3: TGTGCCAGCAGACTTACCGTAGCGGACCACACTGAAGCTTTCTTT.

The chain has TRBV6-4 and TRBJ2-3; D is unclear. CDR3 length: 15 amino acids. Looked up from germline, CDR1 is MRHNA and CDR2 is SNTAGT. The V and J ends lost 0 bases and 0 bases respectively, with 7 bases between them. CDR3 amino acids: CASSDSPGSTDTQYF. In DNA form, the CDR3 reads TGTGCCAGCAGTGACTCGCCAGGAAGCACAGATACGCAGTATTTT.

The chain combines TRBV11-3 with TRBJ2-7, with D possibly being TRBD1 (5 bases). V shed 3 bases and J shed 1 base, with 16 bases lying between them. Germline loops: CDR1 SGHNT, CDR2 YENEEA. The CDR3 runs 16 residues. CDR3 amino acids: CASSFLWGSRSYEQYF. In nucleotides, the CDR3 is TGTGCCAGCAGCTTTTTATGGGGCAGTAGATCCTACGAGCAGTACTTC.

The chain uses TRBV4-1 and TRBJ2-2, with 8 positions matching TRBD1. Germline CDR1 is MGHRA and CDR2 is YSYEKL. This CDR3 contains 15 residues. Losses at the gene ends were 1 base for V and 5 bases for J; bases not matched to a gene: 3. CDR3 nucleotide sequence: TGCGCCAGCAGCCAAGGGACAGGGCGGACCGGGGAGCTGTTTTTT. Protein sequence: CASSQGTGRTGELFF.

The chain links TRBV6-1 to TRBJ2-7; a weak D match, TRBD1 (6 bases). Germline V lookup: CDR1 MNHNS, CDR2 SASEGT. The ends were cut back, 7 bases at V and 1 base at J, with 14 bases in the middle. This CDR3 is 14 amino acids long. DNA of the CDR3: TGTGCCAGCATAGAACAGGGTAGTTCCTACGAGCAGTACTTC. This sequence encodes CASIEQGSSYEQYF.

CDR3 DNA: TGCGCCAGCAGCCTCATTACCGGGACAGGGAATGATGGCTACACCTTC. This translates into CASSLITGTGNDGYTF. J is TRBJ1-2 and V is TRBV5-1; 9 bases are a match to TRBD1. The ends lost 4 bases at V and 6 bases at J; junction bases unmatched: 13. The CDR3 runs to 16 residues. Per germline, CDR1 SGHRS and CDR2 YFSETQ.

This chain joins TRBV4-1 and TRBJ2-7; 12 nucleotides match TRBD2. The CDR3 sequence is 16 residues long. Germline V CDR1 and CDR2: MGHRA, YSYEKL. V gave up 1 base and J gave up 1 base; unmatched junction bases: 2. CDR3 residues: CASSQASGGASYEQYF. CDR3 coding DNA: TGCGCCAGCAGCCAAGCTAGCGGGGGGGCGTCCTACGAGCAGTACTTC.

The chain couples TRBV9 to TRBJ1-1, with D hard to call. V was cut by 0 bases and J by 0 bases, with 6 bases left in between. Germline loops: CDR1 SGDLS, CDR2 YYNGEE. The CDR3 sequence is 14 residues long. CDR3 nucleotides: TGTGCCAGCAGCGTAGATCCGGTGAACACTGAAGCTTTCTTT. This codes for CASSVDPVNTEAFF.

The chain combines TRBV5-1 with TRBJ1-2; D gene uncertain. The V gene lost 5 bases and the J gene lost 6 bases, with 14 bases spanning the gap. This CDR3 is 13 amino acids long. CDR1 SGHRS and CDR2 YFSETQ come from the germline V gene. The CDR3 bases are TGCGCCAGCAGACCGAGTCACCCCAATGGCTACACCTTC. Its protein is CASRPSHPNGYTF.

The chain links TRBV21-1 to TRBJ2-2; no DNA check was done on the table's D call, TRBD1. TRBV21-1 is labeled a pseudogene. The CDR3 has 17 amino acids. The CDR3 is CASNPSPRDKNTGELFF. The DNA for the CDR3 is TGTGCCAGCAACCCCTCACCTCGAGACAAGAACACCGGGGAGCTGTTTTTT.

The DNA for the CDR3 is TGTGCCAGCTCAGAGGATCTCAATCAGCCCCAGCATTTT. Translation: CASSEDLNQPQHF. J is TRBJ1-5 and V is TRBV18, with unresolved D. Trimming took off 5 bases at V and 3 bases at J, with 8 bases between the two ends. The CDR3 runs 13 residues. Germline V gives CDR1 KGHSH, CDR2 LQKENI.

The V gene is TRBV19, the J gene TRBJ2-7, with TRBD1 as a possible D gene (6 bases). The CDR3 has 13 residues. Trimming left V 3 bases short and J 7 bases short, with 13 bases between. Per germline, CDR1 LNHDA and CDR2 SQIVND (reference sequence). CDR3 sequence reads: CASSILRGGEQYF. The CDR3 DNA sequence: TGTGCCAGTAGTATTCTCCGAGGGGGAGAGCAGTACTTC. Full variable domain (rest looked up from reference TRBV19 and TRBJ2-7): DGGITQSPKYLFRKEGQNVTLSCEQNLNHDAMYWYRQDPGQGLRLIYYSQIVNDFQKGDIAEGYSVSREKKESFPLTVTSAQKNPTAFYLCASSILRGGEQYFGPGTRLTVT.

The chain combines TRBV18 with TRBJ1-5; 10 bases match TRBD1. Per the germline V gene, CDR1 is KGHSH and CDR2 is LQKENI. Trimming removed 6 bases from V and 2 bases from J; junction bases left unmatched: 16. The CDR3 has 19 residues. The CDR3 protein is CASSPGPADRGLGNQPQHF. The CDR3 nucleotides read TGTGCCAGCTCCCCAGGGCCCGCCGACAGGGGGCTGGGCAATCAGCCCCAGCATTTT.

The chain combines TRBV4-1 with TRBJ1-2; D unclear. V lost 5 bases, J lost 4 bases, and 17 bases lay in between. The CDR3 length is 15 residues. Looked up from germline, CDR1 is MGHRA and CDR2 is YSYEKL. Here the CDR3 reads CASSSGLGGIYGYTF. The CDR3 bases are TGCGCCAGCAGCTCAGGACTCGGAGGGATCTATGGCTACACCTTC.

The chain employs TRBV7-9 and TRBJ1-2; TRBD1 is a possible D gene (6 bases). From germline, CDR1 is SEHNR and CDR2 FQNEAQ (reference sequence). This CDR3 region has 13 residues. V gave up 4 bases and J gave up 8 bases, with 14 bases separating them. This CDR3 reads CASSSYRARGYTF. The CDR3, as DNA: TGTGCCAGCAGCTCCTACAGGGCGCGGGGCTACACCTTC.